The T cell receptor (beta chain) under discussion was sequenced for a study of read filtering for tumor transcriptome and immune sequencing. Study in general: RNA-seq yielded only about 80 to 1,400 TCR reads, IR-seq about 4.05 to 11 million.

The library was built from about 400 ng RNA with molecular barcoded adaptors for alpha/delta and beta/gamma chains. TCRdb fed the reads into MiXCR, producing one record per CDR3 protein. The sample shows over 50,000 distinct CDR3 sequences, approximately 13% of them seen only once. This clonotype has a count of ten or more. Antigen unknown. The CDR3 extends over 13 amino acids. Trimming cost V 7 bases and J 0 bases, with 7 bases left between them. Germline V gene sequence: CDR1 SGHTA, CDR2 FQGNSA. Overall study findings and caveats: About 81.9% of IR-seq clonotypes had one read, totaling around 4% of reads; RNA-seq: around 70% and 40%.

The rearrangement links TRBV7-2 to TRBJ1-5; D gene uncertain. The origin of this receptor is a donor aged 40 or over with multiple myeloma. Source material: a population of CD138-negative cells sorted from bone marrow. The CDR3 here is CASNHNSNQPQHF. CDR3 bases: TGTGCCAGCAACCATAATAGCAATCAGCCCCAGCATTTT. The full variable domain, rest sourced from reference TRBV7-2 and TRBJ1-5, is GAGVSQSPSNKVTEKGKDVELRCDPISGHTALYWYRQSLGQGLEFLIYFQGNSAPDKSGLPSDRFSAERTGGSVSTLTIQRTQQEDSAVYLCASNHNSNQPQHFGDGTRLSIL.